What follows describes a single TCR beta chain. Its antigen is not identified. The source of the sample is a study of persistence of HIV-infected CD4 T cells. The wider study: A median of 8 years of suppressive ART preceded sampling. Multiple blood draws of up to roughly 200 mL, except two donors with single leukapheresis.

Lysates of CMV-infected fibroblasts at approximately 9.6 ug/mL stimulated these cells. CD40L-negative CD69-negative CD45RO-high memory CD4+ T cells were sorted as populations depleted of antigen-responding cells. These HIV-1-infected adults initiated suppressive ART in chronic infection. CD8+ T cells were removed from PBMCs prior to stimulation. The libraries were made with immunoSEQ version 4 in survey mode. The method was immunoSEQ multiplex PCR; TCRdb's version includes in-frame clones alone and lacks a portion of them. The table has 25,000 to 35,000 clones, roughly four fifths seen once. The CDR3 has 17 residues. Trimming cost V 2 bases and J 1 base, with 14 bases left between them. From germline, CDR1 is SGHTA and CDR2 FQGNSA.

This sequence joins TRBV7-2 and TRBJ2-2; no definite D call. This receptor was taken from an adult man with HIV who was CMV-seropositive. Source: CD4+ T cells sorted from PBMCs after roughly 20-hour stimulation, taken from a patient who received antiretroviral therapy. The CDR3 loop reads CASSLQGWAGNTGELFF. The CDR3 bases are TGTGCCAGCAGCTTACAAGGGTGGGCAGGGAACACCGGGGAGCTGTTTTTT.